This T cell receptor (beta chain) was identified during a study of memory CD4+ T cells and cytomegalovirus serostatus. Study summary: Donors were healthy Belgian adults, fewer than ten CMV seropositive and under 30 seronegative.

Assay: immunoSEQ multiplex PCR; the TCRdb copy retains only in-frame clones and omits some. The table has about 31,000 clones, around 74% seen once. The study's findings and limits: Of approximately 150 reported CMV TCRbeta sequences, roughly 70 were found in memory CD4+ repertoires. The CMV-associated TCR signature appears largely within the CD4+ memory repertoire.

Single viable CD3+CD4+CD8-CD45RO+ cells were sorted as the memory CD4+ T cells. Serostatus was set by detecting CMV pp150, pp28, p38, p52 IgG. As concerns this clone: The antigen is undetermined.

The V gene lost 4 bases and the J gene lost 3 bases, with 4 bases spanning the gap. CDR3 length equals 13 residues. Germline-derived CDR1 and CDR2 are LNHDA and SQIVND (reference sequence). Sequencing used memory CD4+ T cells from blood. This TCR derives from an adult in good health and CMV-seronegative. Some clones in this sample may be carry-over from other donors' samples. V is TRBV19 and J is TRBJ1-6; D remains unclear. The CDR3 region is CASSTGYNSPLHF. In DNA form, the CDR3 reads TGTGCCAGTAGTACGGGCTATAATTCACCCCTCCACTTT.